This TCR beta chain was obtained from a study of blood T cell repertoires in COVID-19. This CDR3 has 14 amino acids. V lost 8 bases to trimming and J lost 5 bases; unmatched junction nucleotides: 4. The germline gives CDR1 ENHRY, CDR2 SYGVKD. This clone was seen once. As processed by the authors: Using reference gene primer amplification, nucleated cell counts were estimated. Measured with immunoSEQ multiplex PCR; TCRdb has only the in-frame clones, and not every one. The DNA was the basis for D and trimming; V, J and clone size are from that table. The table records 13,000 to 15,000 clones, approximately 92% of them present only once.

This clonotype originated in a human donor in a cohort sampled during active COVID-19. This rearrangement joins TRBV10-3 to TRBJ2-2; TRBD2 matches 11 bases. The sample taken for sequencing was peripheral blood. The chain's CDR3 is CAILGTSGTGELFF. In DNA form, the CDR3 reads TGTGCCATCCTTGGGACTAGCGGAACCGGGGAGCTGTTTTTT.